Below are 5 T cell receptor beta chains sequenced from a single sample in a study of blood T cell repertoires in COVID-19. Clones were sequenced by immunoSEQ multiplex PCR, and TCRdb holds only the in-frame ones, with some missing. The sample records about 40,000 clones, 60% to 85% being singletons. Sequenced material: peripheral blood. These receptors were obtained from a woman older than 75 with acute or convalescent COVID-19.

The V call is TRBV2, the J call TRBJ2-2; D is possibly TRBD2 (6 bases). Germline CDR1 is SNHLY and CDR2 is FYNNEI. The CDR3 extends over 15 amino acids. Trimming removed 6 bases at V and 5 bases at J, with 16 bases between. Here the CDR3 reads CASRNGLATTGELFF. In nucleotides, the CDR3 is TGTGCCAGCAGGAATGGCCTAGCGACGACCGGGGAGCTGTTTTTT.

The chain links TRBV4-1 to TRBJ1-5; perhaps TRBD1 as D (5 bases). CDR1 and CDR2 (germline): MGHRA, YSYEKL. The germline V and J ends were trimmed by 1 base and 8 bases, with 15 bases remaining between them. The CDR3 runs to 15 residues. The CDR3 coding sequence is TGCGCCAGCAGCCAAGCTGGGGCACCCTTCGAGCCCCAGCATTTT. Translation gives CASSQAGAPFEPQHF.

CDR3 residues: CASKRGIQGSTFESNYGYTF. In DNA, the CDR3 is TGCGCCAGCAAGAGGGGTATACAGGGTTCTACTTTTGAATCTAACTATGGCTACACCTTC. The chain combines TRBV5-1 with TRBJ1-2, with D perhaps matching TRBD1 (6 bases). Trimming pared 6 bases from V and 0 bases from J, leaving 30 bases between. The CDR3 runs 20 residues. Germline values: CDR1 SGHRS, CDR2 YFSETQ.

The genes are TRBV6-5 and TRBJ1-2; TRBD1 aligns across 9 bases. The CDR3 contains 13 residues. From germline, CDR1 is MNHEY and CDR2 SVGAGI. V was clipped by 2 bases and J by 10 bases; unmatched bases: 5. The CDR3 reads CASSYRDRALYTF. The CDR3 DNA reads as TGTGCCAGCAGTTACCGGGACAGGGCCCTCTACACCTTC.

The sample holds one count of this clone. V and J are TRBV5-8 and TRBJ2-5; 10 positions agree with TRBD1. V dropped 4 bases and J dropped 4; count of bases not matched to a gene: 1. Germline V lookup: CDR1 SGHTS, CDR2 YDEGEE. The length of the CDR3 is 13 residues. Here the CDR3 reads CASSGTGVETQYF. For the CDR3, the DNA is TGTGCCAGCAGCGGGACAGGGGTAGAGACCCAGTACTTC.